This T cell receptor (beta chain) emerged from a study of T cell repertoires in cytomegalovirus infection (dated by TCRdb to about 2019). Concerning the study at large: The peptide stimulations were aimed at well-studied HLA-B-restricted epitopes as well as recently identified HLA-C-restricted CMV epitopes, whose presentation resists viral immunomodulation. Donor HLA type was relevant to the analysis, because carriage of CMV infection together with the matching HLA type was indicated by public TCR beta signatures.

This sample was sequenced with an Illumina HiSeq 1500. In TCRdb, the public reads were trimmed at Q25 with fastp and aligned with MiXCR, with productive beta chains retained. Rows are unified per CDR3 protein, each entry keeping the most common DNA and genes. Counted in this sample were approximately 730,000 distinct CDR3 sequences; 25% to 35% of them appeared once. The ten largest clonotypes hold under 15% of the sample. This clonotype turned up a few times. This receptor's antigen is unknown. Base quality data are lacking; no much larger clone is found one base away. Explained via the paper, the treatment or condition label denotes: in vitro stimulation with specific CMV peptide epitopes to enrich CMV-specific T cells. Results the study describes overall, beyond this receptor: In both this cohort and an independent cohort of 352 donors, the cumulative frequency of public TCR beta family members distinguished carriers of CMV infection plus the relevant HLA type. The ex vivo response was dominated by HLA-C-restricted CMV-specific TCR beta clonotypes, which also provided the single most frequent clonotype in two of eight donors.

Material: cultured CD8+ T cells from PBMCs, obtained from culture after CMV antigen stimulation. The TCR comes from a human donor in good health (CMV status not recorded). Some clones in this sample may be carry-over from other donors' samples.

The nucleotide sequence reads TGTGCCAGCAGTGAAGAAGTAGTAATCACCGGGGAGCTGTTTTTT. Translated, this gives CASSEEVVITGELFF. Recombination joined TRBV2 with TRBJ2-2, with no confident D gene call. Trimming removed 1 base from V and 4 bases from J, leaving 10 bases between the germline ends. The germline V gene sets CDR1 to SNHLY and CDR2 to FYNNEI. From its cysteine to its phenylalanine, the CDR3 spans 15 amino acids. The read is trimmed to its CDR3 DNA, 45 bases read in frame from base 1. The CDR3 plus the reference TRBV2 and TRBJ2-2 genes for the other parts give the full variable domain: EPEVTQTPSHQVTQMGQEVILRCVPISNHLYFYWYRQILGQKVEFLVSFYNNEISEKSEIFDDQFSVERPDGSNFTLKIRSTKLEDSAMYFCASSEEVVITGELFFGEGSRLTVL.